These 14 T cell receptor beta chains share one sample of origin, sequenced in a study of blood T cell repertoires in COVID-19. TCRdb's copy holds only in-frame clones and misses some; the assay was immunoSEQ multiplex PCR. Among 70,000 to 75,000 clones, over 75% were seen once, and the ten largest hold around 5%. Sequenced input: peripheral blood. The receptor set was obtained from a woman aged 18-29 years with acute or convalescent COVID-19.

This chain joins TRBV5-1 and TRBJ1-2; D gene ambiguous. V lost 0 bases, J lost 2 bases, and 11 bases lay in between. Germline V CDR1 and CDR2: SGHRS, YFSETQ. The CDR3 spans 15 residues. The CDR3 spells CASSLALGVNYGYTF. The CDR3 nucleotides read TGCGCCAGCAGCTTGGCCTTGGGCGTCAACTATGGCTACACCTTC. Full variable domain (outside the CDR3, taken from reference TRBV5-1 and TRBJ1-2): KAGVTQTPRYLIKTRGQQVTLSCSPISGHRSVSWYQQTPGQGLQFLFEYFSETQRNKGNFPGRFSGRQFSNSRSEMNVSTLELGDSALYLCASSLALGVNYGYTFGSGTRLTVV.

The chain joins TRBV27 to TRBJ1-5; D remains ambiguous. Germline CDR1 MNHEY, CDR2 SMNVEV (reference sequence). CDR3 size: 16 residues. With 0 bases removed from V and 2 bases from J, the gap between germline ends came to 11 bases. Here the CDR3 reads CASSLSGTTGNQPQHF. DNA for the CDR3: TGTGCCAGCAGTTTATCGGGCACGACGGGCAATCAGCCCCAGCATTTT.

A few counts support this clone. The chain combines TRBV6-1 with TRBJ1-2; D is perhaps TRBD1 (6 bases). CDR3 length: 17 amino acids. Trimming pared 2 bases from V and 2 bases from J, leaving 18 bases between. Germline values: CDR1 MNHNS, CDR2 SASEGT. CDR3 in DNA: TGTGCCAGCAGTGAATCCCCAGGGACATCCGCAAACTATGGCTACACCTTC. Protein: CASSESPGTSANYGYTF.

In DNA, the CDR3 is TGTGCCACCAGCAACCGGGGGTGGGGACGTGACACTGAAGCTTTCTTT. This encodes CATSNRGWGRDTEAFF. This chain uses TRBV15 with TRBJ1-1, with TRBD1 as a possible D gene (5 bases). Trimming pared 4 bases from V and 3 bases from J, leaving 18 bases between. Per germline, CDR1 LNHNV and CDR2 YYDKDF (reference sequence). This CDR3 is 16 amino acids long.

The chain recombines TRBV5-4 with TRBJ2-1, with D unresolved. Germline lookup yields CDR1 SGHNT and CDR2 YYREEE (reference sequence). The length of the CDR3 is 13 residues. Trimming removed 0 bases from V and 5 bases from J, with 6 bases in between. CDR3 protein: CASSLANNNEQFF. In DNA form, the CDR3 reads TGTGCCAGCAGCTTGGCGAACAACAATGAGCAGTTCTTC.

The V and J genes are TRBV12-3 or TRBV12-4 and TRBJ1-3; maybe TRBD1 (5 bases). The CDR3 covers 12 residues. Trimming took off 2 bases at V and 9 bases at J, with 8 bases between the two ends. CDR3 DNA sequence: TGTGCCAGCAGTTTAACGGGGGTCACCATATATTTT. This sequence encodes CASSLTGVTIYF.

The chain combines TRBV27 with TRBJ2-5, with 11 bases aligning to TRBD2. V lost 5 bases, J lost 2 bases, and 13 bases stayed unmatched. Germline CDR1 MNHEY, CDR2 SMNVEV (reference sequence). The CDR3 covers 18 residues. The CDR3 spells CASSPLIAGGLLQETQYF. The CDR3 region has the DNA TGTGCCAGCAGTCCCCTCATAGCGGGAGGGCTCCTGCAAGAGACCCAGTACTTC.

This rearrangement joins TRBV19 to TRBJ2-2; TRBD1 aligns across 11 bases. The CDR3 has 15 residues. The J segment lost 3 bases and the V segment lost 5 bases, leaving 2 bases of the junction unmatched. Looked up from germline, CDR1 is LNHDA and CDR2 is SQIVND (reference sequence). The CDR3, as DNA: TGTGCCAGTAGTGCGGACAGGGGGCACACCGGGGAGCTGTTTTTT. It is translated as CASSADRGHTGELFF.

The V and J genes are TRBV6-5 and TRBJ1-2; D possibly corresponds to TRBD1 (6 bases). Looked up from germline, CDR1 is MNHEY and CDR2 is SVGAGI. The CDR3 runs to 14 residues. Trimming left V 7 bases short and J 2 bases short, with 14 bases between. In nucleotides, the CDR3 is TGTGCCAGCAACCCCCGACAGGAGAACTATGGCTACACCTTC. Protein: CASNPRQENYGYTF.

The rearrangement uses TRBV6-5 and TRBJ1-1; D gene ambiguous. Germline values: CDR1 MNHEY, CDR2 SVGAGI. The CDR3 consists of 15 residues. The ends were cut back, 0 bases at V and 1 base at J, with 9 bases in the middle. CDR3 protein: CASSYSAGSNTEAFF. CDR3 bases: TGTGCCAGCAGTTACTCAGCCGGGTCGAACACTGAAGCTTTCTTT.

CDR3 DNA: TGTGCCAGCAGCTTAGCCCGACAGGGCCAGGGAAAACTGTTTTTT. It specifies CASSLARQGQGKLFF. The J gene is TRBJ1-4, the V gene TRBV7-9, with 7 bases fitting TRBD1. This CDR3 is built from 15 residues. Germline CDR1 is SEHNR and CDR2 is FQNEAQ (reference sequence). V lost 0 bases, J lost 10 bases, and 8 bases stayed unmatched.

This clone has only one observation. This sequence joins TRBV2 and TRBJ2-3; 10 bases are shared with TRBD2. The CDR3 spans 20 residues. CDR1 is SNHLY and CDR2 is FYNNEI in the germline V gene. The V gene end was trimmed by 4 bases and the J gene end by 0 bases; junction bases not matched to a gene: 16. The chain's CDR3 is CASSAPKGLAETFSTDTQYF. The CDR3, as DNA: TGTGCCAGCAGTGCCCCCAAAGGACTAGCGGAAACTTTTAGCACAGATACGCAGTATTTT.

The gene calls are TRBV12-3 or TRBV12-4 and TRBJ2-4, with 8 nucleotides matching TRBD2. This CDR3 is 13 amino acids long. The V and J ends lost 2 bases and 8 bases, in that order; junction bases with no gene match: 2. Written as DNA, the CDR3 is TGTGCCAGCAGTTTAAGTAGCGGGGACATTCAGTACTTC. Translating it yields CASSLSSGDIQYF.

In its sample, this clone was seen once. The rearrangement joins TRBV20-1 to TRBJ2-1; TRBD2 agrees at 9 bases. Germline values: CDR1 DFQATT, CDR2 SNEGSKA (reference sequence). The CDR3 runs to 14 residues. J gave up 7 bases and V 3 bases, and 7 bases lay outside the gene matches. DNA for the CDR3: TGCAGTGCTAGTGATCGCGGGAGGGATAATGAGCAGTTCTTC. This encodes CSASDRGRDNEQFF.